What follows are 5 T cell receptor beta chains derived from one specimen sequenced in a study of shared clonotypes between healthy human individuals. Repertoires were generated with immunoSEQ multiplex PCR, while TCRdb's copy carries only in-frame clones and drops some. The data show under 1,100,000 clones, with approximately 72% seen just once and 1.2% to 1.5% held by the top ten. Sequences were obtained from memory CD4+ T cells sorted from blood. Subset reported: CD45RA-negative fraction. The source of these receptors is a man younger than 35 in good health.

V usage is TRBV4-1 and J usage is TRBJ1-2; TRBD1 might be the D (5 bases). Germline loops: CDR1 MGHRA, CDR2 YSYEKL. V was pared by 0 bases and J by 0 bases, with 8 bases between. CDR3 length: 15 amino acids. For the CDR3, the DNA is TGCGCCAGCAGCCAAGAAACAGGCCCTAACTATGGCTACACCTTC. Encoded protein: CASSQETGPNYGYTF.

The chain links TRBV7-2 to TRBJ2-1; tentative D call: TRBD1 (5 bases). V lost 0 bases, J lost 6 bases, and 12 bases lay in between. The germline V gene encodes CDR1 SGHTA and CDR2 FQGNSA. This CDR3 spans 15 amino acids. The CDR3: CASSLAWGMFNEQFF. CDR3 coding DNA: TGTGCCAGCAGCTTAGCGTGGGGCATGTTCAATGAGCAGTTCTTC.

The rearrangement joins TRBV5-1 to TRBJ2-5, with 7 bases matching TRBD1. V was pared by 6 bases and J by 3 bases, with 11 bases of the junction left unmatched. Germline values: CDR1 SGHRS, CDR2 YFSETQ. This CDR3 has 15 residues. In nucleotides, the CDR3 is TGCGCCAGCAATCCCCCGGGACAGCCGAAAGAGACCCAGTACTTC. As protein: CASNPPGQPKETQYF.

This clone has more than one count but fewer than ten. The chain has TRBV7-9 and TRBJ1-5; TRBD1 is a possible D gene (5 bases). The germline V gene encodes CDR1 SEHNR and CDR2 FQNEAQ (reference sequence). There are 14 residues in the CDR3. V lost 5 bases to trimming and J lost 0 bases, with 8 bases between them. CDR3 residues: CASSAGNSNQPQHF. The CDR3 region has the DNA TGTGCCAGCAGCGCAGGGAATAGCAATCAGCCCCAGCATTTT.

The chain is built from TRBV6-1 and TRBJ2-7, with D maybe TRBD1 (5 bases). Trimming took 6 bases from V and 0 from J, leaving 15 bases between them. CDR3 size: 15 residues. CDR1 is MNHNS, CDR2 SASEGT, per germline. The CDR3 loop is CASRGQGFFSYEQYF. The CDR3 DNA follows: TGTGCCAGCAGAGGCCAGGGATTCTTCTCCTACGAGCAGTACTTC.